What follows are 11 T cell receptor beta chains derived from one specimen sequenced in a study of blood T cells in healthy people across ages. It was with a sample-barcoded 5' primer and a J-beta primer mix that a second PCR of roughly 7 to 12 cycles was run. TCRdb re-derived calls from the 5' RACE reads in MiXCR, one entry per CDR3 protein. The sample shows about 800,000 distinct CDR3 sequences, 25% of them seen only once. Separately, the same data were catalogued under a study of T cells of mothers and their children.

Sequences were obtained from blood. These receptors were taken from a boy aged 5-17 years in good health.

The genes are TRBV15 and TRBJ1-5; TRBD1 might be the D (6 bases). The V end was cut by 0 bases, the J end by 6 bases, with 9 bases between. This CDR3 has 14 amino acids. Germline-derived CDR1 and CDR2 are LNHNV and YYDKDF (reference sequence). Here the CDR3 reads CATSRDAGVQPQHF. CDR3 DNA sequence: TGTGCCACCAGCAGAGACGCAGGGGTTCAGCCCCAGCATTTT.

The CDR3 coding sequence is TGCAGCGTGAGTAGCGGGTGGTACCAAGAGACCCAGTACTTC. Encoded protein: CSVSSGWYQETQYF. The gene calls are TRBV29-1 and TRBJ2-5, with 7 bases matching TRBD2. J was trimmed by 0 bases and V by 6 bases; bases with no gene match: 7. This CDR3 has 14 residues. Germline values: CDR1 SQVTM, CDR2 ANQGSEA.

This clonotype was detected only a few times. The chain joins TRBV6-2 or TRBV6-3 to TRBJ2-1, with TRBD1 identical over 9 bases. The V and J ends lost 7 bases and 6 bases, in that order; junction bases with no gene match: 7. Germline V gene sequence: CDR1 MNHEY, CDR2 SVGEGT. The CDR3 sequence is 14 residues long. CDR3 DNA sequence: TGTGCCAGCACTCCGGGACAGGGTTTCAATGAGCAGTTCTTC. This encodes CASTPGQGFNEQFF.

This clonotype was found a few times. The genes are TRBV5-6 and TRBJ2-3; TRBD2 matches 7 bases. The germline V gene has CDR1 SGHDT and CDR2 YYEEEE. The CDR3 totals 15 residues. With 2 bases clipped from V and 6 bases from J, the junction kept 9 bases outside the gene matches. CDR3 coding DNA: TGTGCCAGCAGCTTCAGCCCAGCGGGGCAGGATACGCAGTATTTT. It is translated as CASSFSPAGQDTQYF.

The rearrangement joins TRBV20-1 to TRBJ2-7; 7 bases match TRBD1. CDR1 DFQATT and CDR2 SNEGSKA come from the germline V gene (reference sequence). Trimming took 4 bases from V and 0 from J; bases not matched to a gene: 6. This CDR3 spans 14 amino acids. CDR3 DNA sequence: TGCAGTGCTACTACCGGGGACAGCTCCTACGAGCAGTACTTC. Translated, it gives CSATTGDSSYEQYF.

This clonotype was seen a handful of times. The chain employs TRBV7-3 and TRBJ1-1; TRBD1 is a possible D gene (6 bases). V was trimmed by 5 bases and J by 3 bases, leaving 10 bases between them. From germline, CDR1 is SGHTA and CDR2 FQGTGA. This CDR3 spans 13 amino acids. The CDR3 coding sequence is TGTGCCAGCAGCCGACAGGTTCACACTGAAGCTTTCTTT. Translating gives CASSRQVHTEAFF. The variable domain in full, completed from reference TRBV7-3 and TRBJ1-1, reads GAGVSQTPSNKVTEKGKYVELRCDPISGHTALYWYRQSLGQGPEFLIYFQGTGAADDSGLPNDRFFAVRPEGSVSTLKIQRTERGDSAVYLCASSRQVHTEAFFGQGTRLTVV.

V is TRBV28 and J is TRBJ2-4; 7 positions match TRBD2. Germline assignment: CDR1 MDHEN and CDR2 SYDVKM. The CDR3 has 15 residues. V trimming: 6 bases; J trimming: 3 bases; junction bases outside the gene matches: 8. The CDR3 region has the DNA TGTGCCAGCAGGGCGGGAGCGTTGGGCAAAAACATTCAGTACTTC. Translating gives CASRAGALGKNIQYF.

This clonotype was counted a few times. The gene calls are TRBV9 and TRBJ1-6, with a weak D call TRBD1 (5 bases). V was trimmed by 7 bases and J by 7 bases, leaving 18 bases between them. CDR1 and CDR2 from the germline V gene are SGDLS and YYNGEE. CDR3 length equals 15 residues. The CDR3 loop reads CASHAGDRDNSPLHF. The CDR3 DNA is TGTGCCAGCCACGCCGGCGACAGAGACAATTCACCCCTCCACTTT.

This clonotype was seen ten or more times. Here the CDR3 DNA reads TGTGCCAGCAGTTACTCGGGTGGGGGCTCCTACGAGCAGTACTTC. It is translated as CASSYSGGGSYEQYF. The chain couples TRBV6-5 to TRBJ2-7; D tentatively reads TRBD1 or TRBD2 (5 bases each). Germline values: CDR1 MNHEY, CDR2 SVGAGI. Between the trimmed V and J ends, which lost 0 bases and 0 bases, there was a span of 9 bases. The CDR3 sequence is 15 residues long.

The chain recombines TRBV7-8 with TRBJ2-5; the match to TRBD2 covers 10 bases. The CDR3 runs to 17 residues. Germline V CDR1 and CDR2: SGHVS, FQNEAQ. Trimming removed 5 bases from V and 2 bases from J; junction bases left unmatched: 11. The CDR3 nucleotides read TGTGCCAGCAGCCCCCCGCTGGGACTAGCGTTTCAAGAGACCCAGTACTTC. This sequence encodes CASSPPLGLAFQETQYF.

With respect to this clonotype: The CDR3 end shows no conserved phenylalanine or tryptophan, and so a read error is likely. This chain uses TRBV28 with TRBJ1-2; D remains unclear. The CDR3 length is 14 residues. V was pared by 2 bases and J by 7 bases, with 14 bases between. The germline V gene encodes CDR1 MDHEN and CDR2 SYDVKM. CDR3 coding DNA: TGTGCCAGCAGTTTACCCAACAAAGCGGGTGGCTACACCCTC. Amino acid sequence: CASSLPNKAGGYTL.